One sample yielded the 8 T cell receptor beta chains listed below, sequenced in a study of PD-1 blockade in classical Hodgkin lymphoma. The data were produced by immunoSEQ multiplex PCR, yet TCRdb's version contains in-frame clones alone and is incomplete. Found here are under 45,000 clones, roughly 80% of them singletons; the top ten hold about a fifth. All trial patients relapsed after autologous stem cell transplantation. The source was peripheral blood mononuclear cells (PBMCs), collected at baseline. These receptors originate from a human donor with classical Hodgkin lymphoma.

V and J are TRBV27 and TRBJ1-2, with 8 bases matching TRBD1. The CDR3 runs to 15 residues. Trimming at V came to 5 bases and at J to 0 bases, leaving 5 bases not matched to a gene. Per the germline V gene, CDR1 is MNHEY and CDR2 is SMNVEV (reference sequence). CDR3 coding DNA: TGTGCCAGCAGTCTCGGGACAGGCCCTAACTATGGCTACACCTTC. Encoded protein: CASSLGTGPNYGYTF.

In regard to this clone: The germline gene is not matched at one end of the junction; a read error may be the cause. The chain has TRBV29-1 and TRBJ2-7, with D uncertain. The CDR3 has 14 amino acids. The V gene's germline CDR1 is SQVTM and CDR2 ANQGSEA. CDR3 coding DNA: TGCAGCGTTCAAGAAACAGTGAGCTCCTACGAGCAGTACTTC. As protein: CSVQETVSSYEQYF.

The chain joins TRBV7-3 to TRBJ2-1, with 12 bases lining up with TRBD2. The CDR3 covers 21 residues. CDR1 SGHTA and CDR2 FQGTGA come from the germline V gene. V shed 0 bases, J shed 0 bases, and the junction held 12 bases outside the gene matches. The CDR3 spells CASSLTRSLAGGESSYNEQFF. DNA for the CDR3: TGTGCCAGCAGCTTAACACGGAGCCTAGCGGGAGGGGAGAGCTCCTACAATGAGCAGTTCTTC.

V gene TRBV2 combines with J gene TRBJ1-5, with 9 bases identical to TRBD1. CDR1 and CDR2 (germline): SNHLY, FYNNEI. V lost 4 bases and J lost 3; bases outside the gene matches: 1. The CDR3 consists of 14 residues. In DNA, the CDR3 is TGTGCCAGCAGTGGGGACAGGGACAATCAGCCCCAGCATTTT. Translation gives CASSGDRDNQPQHF.

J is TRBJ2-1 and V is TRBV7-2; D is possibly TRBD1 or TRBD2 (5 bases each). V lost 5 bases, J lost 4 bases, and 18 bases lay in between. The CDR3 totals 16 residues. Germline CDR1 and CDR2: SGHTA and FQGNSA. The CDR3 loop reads CASSPGLLGSYNEQFF. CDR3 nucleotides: TGTGCCAGCAGCCCAGGGTTACTAGGCTCATACAATGAGCAGTTCTTC.

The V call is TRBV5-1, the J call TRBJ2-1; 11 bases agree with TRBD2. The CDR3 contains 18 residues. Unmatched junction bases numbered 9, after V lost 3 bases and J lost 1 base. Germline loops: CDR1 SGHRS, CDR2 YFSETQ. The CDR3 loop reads CASSSGLAGGNSYNEQFF. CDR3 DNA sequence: TGCGCCAGCAGCTCGGGGCTAGCGGGAGGTAATTCCTACAATGAGCAGTTCTTC.

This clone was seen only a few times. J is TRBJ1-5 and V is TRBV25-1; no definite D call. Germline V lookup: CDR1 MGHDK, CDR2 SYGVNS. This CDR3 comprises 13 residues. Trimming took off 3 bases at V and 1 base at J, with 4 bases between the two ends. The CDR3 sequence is CASSDGSNQPQHF. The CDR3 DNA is TGTGCCAGCAGTGATGGCAGCAATCAGCCCCAGCATTTT. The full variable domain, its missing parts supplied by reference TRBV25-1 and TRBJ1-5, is EADIYQTPRYLVIGTGKKITLECSQTMGHDKMYWYQQDPGMELHLIHYSYGVNSTEKGDLSSESTVSRIRTEHFPLTLESARPSHTSQYLCASSDGSNQPQHFGDGTRLSIL.

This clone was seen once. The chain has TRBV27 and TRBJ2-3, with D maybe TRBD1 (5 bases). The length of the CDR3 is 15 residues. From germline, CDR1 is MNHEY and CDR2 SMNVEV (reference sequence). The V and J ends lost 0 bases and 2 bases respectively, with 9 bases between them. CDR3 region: CASSLSGRDTDTQYF. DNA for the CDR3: TGTGCCAGCAGTTTATCCGGCAGGGACACAGATACGCAGTATTTT.